The entry that follows covers one T cell receptor (beta chain) sequence. This sample was included in a study of patients and donors after allogeneic stem cell transplantation. In TCRdb, the RT-PCR reads were re-called with MiXCR into one record per CDR3 protein. The sample holds about 960,000 distinct CDR3 sequences, roughly 18% seen once. V was pared by 3 bases and J by 1 base, with 11 bases between. The CDR3 totals 14 residues. The germline CDR1 and CDR2 sequences are DFQATT and SNEGSKA (reference sequence). The source is a human donor who was either an allogeneic HSCT recipient or a stem cell or donor lymphocyte infusion donor (not recorded which). It is not recorded whose cells these are; they may come from a transplant donor. The sample consisted of blood, either unsorted or a sorted T cell fraction (not recorded which). The chain recombines TRBV20-1 with TRBJ2-3; D unresolved. The CDR3 reads CSARRVLGTDTQYF. The CDR3 DNA reads as TGCAGTGCTAGGCGTGTACTTGGCACAGATACGCAGTATTTT.